This TCR beta chain appears in the sequencing data of a study of T cell responses to AZD1222 COVID-19 vaccine. The CDR3 is made up of 16 amino acids. The V gene end was trimmed by 4 bases and the J gene end by 5 bases; junction bases not matched to a gene: 14. Germline CDR1 SGHRS, CDR2 YFSETQ. Concerning this clone itself: Its specificity is not known.

Generated by immunoSEQ multiplex PCR, the TCRdb table keeps only in-frame clones and is missing some. The sample shows about 110,000 clones, about four fifths of them seen only once. General study results and limits: Spike-specific TCR breadth and depth were elevated following two AZD1222 doses.

Here the sequenced sample was peripheral blood, taken on day 0 of AZD1222 vaccination. The TCR was taken from an adult in good health. The gene calls are TRBV5-1 and TRBJ2-5; 7 bases agree with TRBD2. CDR3 in amino acids: CASSAPVRGGRETQYF. The CDR3 bases are TGCGCCAGCAGCGCACCCGTCCGGGGAGGGCGGGAGACCCAGTACTTC.